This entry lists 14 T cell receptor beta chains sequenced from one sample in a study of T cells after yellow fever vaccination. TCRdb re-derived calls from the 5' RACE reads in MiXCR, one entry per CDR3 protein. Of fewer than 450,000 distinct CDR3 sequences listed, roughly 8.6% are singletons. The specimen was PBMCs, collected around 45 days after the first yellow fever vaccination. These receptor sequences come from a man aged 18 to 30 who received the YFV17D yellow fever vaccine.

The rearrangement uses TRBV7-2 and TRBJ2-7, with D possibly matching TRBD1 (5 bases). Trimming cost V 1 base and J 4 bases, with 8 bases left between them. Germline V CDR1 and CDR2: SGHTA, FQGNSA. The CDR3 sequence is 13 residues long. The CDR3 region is CASSLEAGYEQYV. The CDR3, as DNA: TGTGCCAGCAGCTTAGAGGCAGGGTACGAGCAGTACGTC.

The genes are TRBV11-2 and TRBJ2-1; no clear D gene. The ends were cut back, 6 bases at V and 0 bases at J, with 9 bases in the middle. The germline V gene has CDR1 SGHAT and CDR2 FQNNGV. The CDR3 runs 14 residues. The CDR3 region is CASRTDSSYNEQFF. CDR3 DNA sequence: TGTGCCAGCAGAACAGACTCCTCCTACAATGAGCAGTTCTTC.

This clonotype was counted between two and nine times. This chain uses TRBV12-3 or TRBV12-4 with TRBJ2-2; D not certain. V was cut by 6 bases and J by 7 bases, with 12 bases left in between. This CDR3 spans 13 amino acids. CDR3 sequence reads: CASRVGRIGELFF. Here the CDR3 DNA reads TGTGCCAGCAGGGTCGGTCGCATCGGGGAGCTGTTTTTT.

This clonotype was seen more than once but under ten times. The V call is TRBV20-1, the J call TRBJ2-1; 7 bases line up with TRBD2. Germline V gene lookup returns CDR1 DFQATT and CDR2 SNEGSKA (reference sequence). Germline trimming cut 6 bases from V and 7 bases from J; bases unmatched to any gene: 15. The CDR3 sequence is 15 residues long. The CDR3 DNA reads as TGCAGTGCCAGCAGCGGAGAGAGCGGGGCAAATGAGCAGTTCTTC. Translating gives CSASSGESGANEQFF.

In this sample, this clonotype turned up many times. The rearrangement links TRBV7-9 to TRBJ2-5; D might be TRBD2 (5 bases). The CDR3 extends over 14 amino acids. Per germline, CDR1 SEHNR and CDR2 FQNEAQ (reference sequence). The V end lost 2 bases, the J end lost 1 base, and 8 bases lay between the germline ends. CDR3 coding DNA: TGTGCCAGCAGCTTAAGCGGAGCCCAAGAGACCCAGTACTTC. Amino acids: CASSLSGAQETQYF.

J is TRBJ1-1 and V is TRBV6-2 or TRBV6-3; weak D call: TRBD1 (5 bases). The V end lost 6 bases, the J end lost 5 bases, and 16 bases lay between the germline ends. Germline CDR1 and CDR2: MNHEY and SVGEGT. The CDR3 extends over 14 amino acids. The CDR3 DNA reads TGTGCCAGCAGCTTCAACCCCCACAGGACTGAAGCTTTCTTT. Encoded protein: CASSFNPHRTEAFF.

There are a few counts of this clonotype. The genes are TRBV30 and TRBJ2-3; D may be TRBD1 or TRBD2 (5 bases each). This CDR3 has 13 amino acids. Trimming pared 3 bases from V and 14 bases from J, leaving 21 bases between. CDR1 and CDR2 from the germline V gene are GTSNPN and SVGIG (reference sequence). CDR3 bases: TGTGCCTGGAGGGAACCTGGGACGCCCAAGCCGTATTTT. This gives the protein CAWREPGTPKPYF.

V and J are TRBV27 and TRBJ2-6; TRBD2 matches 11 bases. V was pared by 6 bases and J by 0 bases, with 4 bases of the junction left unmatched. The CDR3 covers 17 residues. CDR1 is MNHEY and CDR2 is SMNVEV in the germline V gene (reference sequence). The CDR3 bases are TGTGCCAGCAGACTAGCGGGGGCCTTCTCTGGGGCCAACGTCCTGACTTTC. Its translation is CASRLAGAFSGANVLTF.

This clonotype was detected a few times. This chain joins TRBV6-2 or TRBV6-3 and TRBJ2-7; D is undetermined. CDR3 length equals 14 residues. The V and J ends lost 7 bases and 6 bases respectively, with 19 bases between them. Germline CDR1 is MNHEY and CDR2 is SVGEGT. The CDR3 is CASTRTALGFEQYF. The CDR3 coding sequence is TGTGCCAGCACCAGGACGGCACTGGGGTTCGAGCAGTACTTC.

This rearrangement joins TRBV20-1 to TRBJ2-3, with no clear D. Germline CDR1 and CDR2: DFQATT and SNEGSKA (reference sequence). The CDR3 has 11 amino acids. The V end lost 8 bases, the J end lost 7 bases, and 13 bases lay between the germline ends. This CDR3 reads CSSAPRNTQYF. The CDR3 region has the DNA TGCAGTTCAGCCCCGCGAAATACGCAGTATTTT.

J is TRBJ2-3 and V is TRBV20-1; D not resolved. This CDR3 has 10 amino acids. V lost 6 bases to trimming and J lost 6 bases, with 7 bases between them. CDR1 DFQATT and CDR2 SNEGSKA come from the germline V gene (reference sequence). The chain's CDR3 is CSATTDTQYF. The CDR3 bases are TGCAGTGCAACAACCGATACGCAGTATTTT.

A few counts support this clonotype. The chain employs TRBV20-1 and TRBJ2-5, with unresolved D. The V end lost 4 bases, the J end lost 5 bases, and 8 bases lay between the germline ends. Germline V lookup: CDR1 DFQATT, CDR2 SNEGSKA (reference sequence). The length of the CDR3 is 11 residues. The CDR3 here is CSATLEETQYF. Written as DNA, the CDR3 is TGCAGTGCTACACTTGAGGAGACCCAGTACTTC.

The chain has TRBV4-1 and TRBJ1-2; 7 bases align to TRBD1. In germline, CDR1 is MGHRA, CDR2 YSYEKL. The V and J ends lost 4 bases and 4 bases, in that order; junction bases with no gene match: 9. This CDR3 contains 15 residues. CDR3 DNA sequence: TGCGCCAGCAGCCGACAGGGAGGTCGAACCTATGGCTACACCTTC. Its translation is CASSRQGGRTYGYTF.

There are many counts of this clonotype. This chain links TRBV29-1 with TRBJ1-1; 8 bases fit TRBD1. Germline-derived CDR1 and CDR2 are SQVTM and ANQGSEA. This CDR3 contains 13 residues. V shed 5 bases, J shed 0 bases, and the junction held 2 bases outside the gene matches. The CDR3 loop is CSVRDRLNTEAFF. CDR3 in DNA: TGCAGCGTTAGGGACAGGTTGAACACTGAAGCTTTCTTT.